Presented here are 18 T cell receptor beta chains from one specimen sequenced in a study of early T cells in non-severe SARS-CoV-2 infection (TCRdb year 2021). The library was generated by 5' RACE. The listed sequencing device is NextSeq 500. TCRdb trimmed the raw reads at Q25, called clones with MiXCR and kept productive beta chains. Entries that share a CDR3 protein sequence are merged under the most common genes and DNA. In this sample the table shows around 83,000 distinct CDR3 sequences, approximately 12% of which occur a single time. The ten most abundant clones make up 4% to 4.5% of the sample. Material: whole blood, obtained at baseline. All receptors come from an adult who was a healthcare worker with PCR-confirmed SARS-CoV-2 infection or an uninfected control (not recorded which).

In its sample, this clonotype was seen many times. This chain links TRBV7-2 with TRBJ2-7; TRBD2 matches 13 bases. The length of the CDR3 is 14 residues. V dropped 5 bases and J dropped 3; count of bases not matched to a gene: 1. The V gene's germline CDR1 is SGHTA and CDR2 FQGNSA. The CDR3: CASSRTSGGYEQYF. The CDR3 bases are TGTGCCAGCAGCCGGACTAGCGGGGGCTACGAGCAGTACTTC. Using reference TRBV7-2 and TRBJ2-7 for the parts outside the CDR3, the full variable domain is GAGVSQSPSNKVTEKGKDVELRCDPISGHTALYWYRQSLGQGLEFLIYFQGNSAPDKSGLPSDRFSAERTGGSVSTLTIQRTQQEDSAVYLCASSRTSGGYEQYFGPGTRLTVT.

The chain employs TRBV10-3 and TRBJ2-5, with D unclear. V dropped 3 bases and J dropped 4 bases, with 6 bases sitting between them. This CDR3 region has 12 residues. Germline CDR1 and CDR2: ENHRY and SYGVKD. The CDR3 DNA follows: TGTGCCATCAGTGAAGCACGAGAGACCCAGTACTTC. Protein sequence: CAISEARETQYF.

This rearrangement joins TRBV12-3 or TRBV12-4 to TRBJ1-5, with 8 positions matching TRBD1. V trimming: 6 bases; J trimming: 7 bases; junction bases outside the gene matches: 8. The CDR3 runs to 14 residues. The DNA of the CDR3 is TGTGCCAGCAGCCTACAGGGGGGCCGACAGCCCCAGCATTTT. It specifies CASSLQGGRQPQHF.

This clonotype was recorded many times. The J gene is TRBJ2-2, the V gene TRBV25-1; D call uncertain. V lost 3 bases to trimming and J lost 8 bases, with 7 bases between them. The CDR3 sequence is 12 residues long. Germline CDR1 and CDR2: MGHDK and SYGVNS. The CDR3 here is CASSDPPGELFF. For the CDR3, the DNA is TGTGCCAGCAGTGATCCACCAGGGGAGCTGTTTTTT.

This clonotype has ten or more counts. The V gene is TRBV20-1, the J gene TRBJ2-3; D remains unclear. The CDR3 sequence is 13 residues long. Trimming removed 0 bases from V and 4 bases from J, with 8 bases in between. CDR1 is DFQATT, CDR2 SNEGSKA, per germline (reference sequence). This chain's CDR3 is CSARDLGADTQYF. The CDR3 DNA is TGCAGTGCTAGAGATCTTGGGGCAGATACGCAGTATTTT.

There are a few counts of this clonotype. The V and J genes are TRBV6-1 and TRBJ2-3; 10 bases align to TRBD2. This CDR3 comprises 17 residues. CDR1 and CDR2 (germline): MNHNS, SASEGT. Unmatched junction bases numbered 13, after V lost 4 bases and J lost 6 bases. The CDR3 is CASSARGSGGARDTQYF. The CDR3 DNA follows: TGTGCCAGCAGTGCCCGGGGAAGCGGGGGGGCACGGGATACGCAGTATTTT.

Only a few counts were recorded for this clonotype. The chain links TRBV24-1 to TRBJ2-1; 12 nucleotides line up with TRBD2. The CDR3 has 15 residues. The trim removed 4 bases at V and 8 bases at J, leaving 5 bases unmatched. Germline lookup yields CDR1 KGHDR and CDR2 SFDVKD. CDR3 nucleotides: TGTGCCACCAGTGACTCGACTAGCGGGAGATATGAGCAGTTCTTC. It encodes CATSDSTSGRYEQFF.

Concerning this clonotype: A much larger clone differs by one base, so this may be a read error. The rearrangement joins TRBV20-1 to TRBJ2-1; the match to TRBD2 covers 7 bases. The length of the CDR3 is 13 residues. Looked up from germline, CDR1 is DFQATT and CDR2 is SNEGSKA (reference sequence). For the CDR3, the DNA is TGCGGTGCTGTAGCGGGCCTGGGGAATGAGCAGTTCTTC. Encoded protein: CGAVAGLGNEQFF.

V and J are TRBV11-2 and TRBJ1-1; the D gene is possibly TRBD1 (5 bases). Germline V gene lookup returns CDR1 SGHAT and CDR2 FQNNGV. V lost 1 base, J lost 4 bases, and 13 bases lay in between. This CDR3 is 15 amino acids long. CDR3 nucleotides: TGTGCCAGCAGCTTAGGGGTAGAGGGGACCACTGAAGCTTTCTTT. It is translated as CASSLGVEGTTEAFF.

The rearrangement joins TRBV11-2 to TRBJ2-1, with D perhaps given as TRBD1 or TRBD2 (5 bases each). Germline-derived CDR1 and CDR2 are SGHAT and FQNNGV. This CDR3 spans 16 amino acids. V was shortened by 3 bases and J by 5 bases, with 17 bases between the two germline ends. CDR3 nucleotides: TGTGCCAGCAGCTTTACTTCGGGACGGGGAGACAATGAGCAGTTCTTC. Amino acids: CASSFTSGRGDNEQFF.

This clonotype was seen a single time. The rearrangement links TRBV28 to TRBJ1-5, with TRBD1 identical over 7 bases. Trimming at V came to 8 bases and at J to 3 bases, leaving 7 bases not matched to a gene. CDR3 size: 14 residues. The V gene's germline CDR1 is MDHEN and CDR2 SYDVKM. The CDR3 reads CASCLGQYNQPQHF. The CDR3 DNA is TGTGCCAGCTGCCTGGGACAGTACAATCAGCCCCAGCATTTT.

This chain uses TRBV5-1 with TRBJ1-3; D not certain. Trimming pared 4 bases from V and 0 bases from J, leaving 8 bases between. The CDR3 is 14 amino acids. CDR1 and CDR2 (germline): SGHRS, YFSETQ. For the CDR3, the DNA is TGCGCCAGCAGCCCGGAAGCCTCTGGAAACACCATATATTTT. Its protein is CASSPEASGNTIYF.

This clonotype has only a few counts. The V gene is TRBV7-3, the J gene TRBJ2-3; D is unresolved. Looked up from germline, CDR1 is SGHTA and CDR2 is FQGTGA. The CDR3 consists of 14 residues. V dropped 5 bases and J dropped 3 bases, with 12 bases sitting between them. The DNA of the CDR3 is TGTGCCAGCAGCGCCCTTGTGGAGACAGATACGCAGTATTTT. Encoded protein: CASSALVETDTQYF.

This clonotype was counted between two and nine times. V gene TRBV11-3 combines with J gene TRBJ2-7; no reliable D call. V was trimmed by 3 bases and J by 1 base, leaving 7 bases between them. The germline V gene encodes CDR1 SGHNT and CDR2 YENEEA. This CDR3 spans 13 amino acids. The CDR3 reads CASSFRDSYEQYF. CDR3 in DNA: TGTGCCAGCAGCTTCCGAGATTCCTACGAGCAGTACTTC.

This clonotype was detected a few times. This chain uses TRBV20-1 with TRBJ1-1, with D tentatively TRBD1 (5 bases). The CDR3 sequence is 14 residues long. CDR1 is DFQATT, CDR2 SNEGSKA, per germline (reference sequence). Trimming pared 4 bases from V and 4 bases from J, leaving 16 bases between. This chain's CDR3 is CSATKDGRGTEAFF. CDR3 coding DNA: TGCAGTGCTACCAAGGACGGGAGGGGCACTGAAGCTTTCTTT.

This clonotype was counted a few times. The chain couples TRBV19 to TRBJ1-4; 7 bases align to TRBD1. The germline V gene has CDR1 LNHDA and CDR2 SQIVND (reference sequence). V was pared by 6 bases and J by 7 bases, with 8 bases of the junction left unmatched. The CDR3 spans 14 residues. The CDR3 nucleotides are TGTGCCAGTAGAGGGACAGCCATTGGTGAAAAACTGTTTTTT. Its protein product is CASRGTAIGEKLFF.

This clonotype came up a few times. The rearrangement joins TRBV10-3 to TRBJ1-1, with D tentatively TRBD1 (6 bases). This CDR3 has 13 residues. CDR1 ENHRY and CDR2 SYGVKD come from the germline V gene. V shed 4 bases and J shed 3 bases, with 9 bases lying between them. As DNA, the CDR3 is TGTGCCATCAGTGGACAGGAGGACACTGAAGCTTTCTTT. Protein product: CAISGQEDTEAFF.

V is TRBV6-1 and J is TRBJ1-5; no reliable D call. V was pared by 1 base and J by 4 bases, with 11 bases between. Germline CDR1 is MNHNS and CDR2 is SASEGT. This CDR3 is 15 amino acids long. The CDR3 region has the DNA TGTGCCAGCAGTGAAGAGACGGAGTTTAATCAGCCCCAGCATTTT. Its translation: CASSEETEFNQPQHF.